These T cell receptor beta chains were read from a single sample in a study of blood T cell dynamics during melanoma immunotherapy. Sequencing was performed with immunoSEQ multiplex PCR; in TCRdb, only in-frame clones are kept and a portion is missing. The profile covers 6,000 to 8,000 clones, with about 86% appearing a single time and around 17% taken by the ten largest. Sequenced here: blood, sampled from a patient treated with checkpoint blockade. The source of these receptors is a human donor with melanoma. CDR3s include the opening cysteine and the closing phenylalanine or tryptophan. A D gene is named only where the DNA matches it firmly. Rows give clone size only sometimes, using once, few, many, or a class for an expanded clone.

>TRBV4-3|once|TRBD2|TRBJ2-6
CASSPLRALAATTGANVLTF
TGCGCCAGCAGCCCTCTCAGGGCTCTAGCGGCAACAACTGGGGCCAACGTCCTGACTTTC
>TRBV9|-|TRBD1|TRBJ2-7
CASSVRDRSYEQYF
TGTGCCAGCAGCGTCCGGGACAGGTCCTACGAGCAGTACTTC
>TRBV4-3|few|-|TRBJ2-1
CASSQDTKNEQFF
TGCGCCAGCAGCCAAGATACGAAGAATGAGCAGTTCTTC
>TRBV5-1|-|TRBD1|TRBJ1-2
CASSLLLTQGRANYGYTF
TGCGCCAGCAGCTTGCTGCTAACACAGGGGCGAGCTAACTATGGCTACACCTTC
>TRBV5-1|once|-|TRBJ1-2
CASSLAGIVTNYGYTF
TGCGCCAGCAGCTTGGCCGGGATAGTGACTAACTATGGCTACACCTTC
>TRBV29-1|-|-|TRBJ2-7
CSVLWSGPYEQYF
TGCAGCGTTCTATGGAGCGGCCCCTACGAGCAGTACTTC
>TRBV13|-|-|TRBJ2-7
CASSLAFRVAEQYF
TGTGCCAGCAGCTTAGCCTTCCGAGTGGCCGAGCAGTACTTC
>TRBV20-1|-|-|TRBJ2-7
CSARWGYEQYF
TGCAGTGCTAGATGGGGGTACGAGCAGTACTTC
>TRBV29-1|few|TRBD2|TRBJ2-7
CSVESQASGRDEQYF
TGCAGCGTTGAATCCCAAGCTAGCGGGAGAGACGAGCAGTACTTC
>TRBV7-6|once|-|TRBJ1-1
CASSLKGENTEAFF
TGTGCCAGCAGCTTAAAGGGGGAAAACACTGAAGCTTTCTTT
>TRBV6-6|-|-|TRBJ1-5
CASSGDRRTQPQHF
TGTGCCAGCAGTGGTGACAGAAGGACTCAGCCCCAGCATTTT
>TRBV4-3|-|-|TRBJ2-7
CASSQEGWGSRSSYEQYF
TGCGCCAGCAGCCAAGAAGGGTGGGGTAGCCGCAGCTCCTACGAGCAGTACTTC
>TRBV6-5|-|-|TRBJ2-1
CASTLTRAGEQFF
TGTGCCAGCACCTTGACTAGGGCTGGTGAGCAGTTCTTC
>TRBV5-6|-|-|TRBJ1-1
CASSLGLGAGSNTEAFF
TGTGCCAGCAGCTTGGGGCTTGGTGCGGGATCGAACACTGAAGCTTTCTTT
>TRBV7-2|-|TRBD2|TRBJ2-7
CASSLAPLGLAGFRAGEQYF
TGTGCCAGCAGCTTAGCGCCATTAGGACTAGCGGGATTCCGGGCGGGCGAGCAGTACTTC
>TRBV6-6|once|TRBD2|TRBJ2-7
CASRAGLAGGPYEQYF
TGTGCCAGCAGGGCCGGACTAGCGGGAGGGCCCTACGAGCAGTACTTC
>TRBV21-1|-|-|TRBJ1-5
CASSNWVNSNQPQHF
TGTGCCAGCAGCAATTGGGTAAATAGCAATCAGCCCCAGCATTTT
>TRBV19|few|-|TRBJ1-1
CASRSNTEAFF
TGTGCCAGTAGGAGTAACACTGAAGCTTTCTTT
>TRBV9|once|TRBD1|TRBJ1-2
CASSPRGQDVYGYTF
TGTGCCAGCAGCCCCAGGGGACAGGACGTATATGGCTACACCTTC
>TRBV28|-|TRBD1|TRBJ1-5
CASRLQGRQPQHF
TGTGCCAGCAGGTTACAGGGGCGTCAGCCCCAGCATTTT
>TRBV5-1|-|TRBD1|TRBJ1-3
CASSEDRGSSGNTIYF
TGCGCCAGCAGCGAGGACAGGGGGAGCTCTGGAAACACCATATATTTT
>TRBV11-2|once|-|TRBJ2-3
CASSLGRNPADTQYF
TGTGCCAGCAGCTTAGGTAGGAACCCCGCAGATACGCAGTATTTT
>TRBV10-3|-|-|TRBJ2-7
CAISGGAGYEQYF
TGTGCCATCAGTGGTGGCGCAGGATACGAGCAGTACTTC
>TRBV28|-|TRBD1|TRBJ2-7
CASSPHATGVHEQYF
TGTGCCAGCAGCCCCCATGCAACAGGGGTCCACGAGCAGTACTTC
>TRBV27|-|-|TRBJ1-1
CASSLSHPGITEAFF
TGTGCCAGCAGTTTATCGCATCCAGGGATAACTGAAGCTTTCTTT
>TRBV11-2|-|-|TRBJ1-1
CASSLEREAFF
TGTGCCAGCAGCTTAGAGAGGGAAGCTTTCTTT
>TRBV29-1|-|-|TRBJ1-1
CSDTRPNTEAFF
TGCAGCGACACTCGACCGAACACTGAAGCTTTCTTT
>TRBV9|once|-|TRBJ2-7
CASSVADTPSYEQYF
TGTGCCAGCAGCGTAGCCGACACTCCCTCCTACGAGCAGTACTTC
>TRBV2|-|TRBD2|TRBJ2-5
CASSTLGGQETQYF
TGTGCCAGCAGTACTTTGGGGGGGCAAGAGACCCAGTACTTC
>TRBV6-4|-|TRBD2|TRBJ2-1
CASSDSSGVPNEQFF
TGTGCCAGCAGTGACTCTAGCGGGGTCCCCAATGAGCAGTTCTTC
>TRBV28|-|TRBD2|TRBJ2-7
CASGLADFSYEQYF
TGTGCCAGCGGGCTAGCGGACTTCTCCTACGAGCAGTACTTC
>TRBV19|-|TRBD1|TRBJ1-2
CASTGGNSRGYTF
TGTGCCAGCACAGGGGGGAATTCTCGGGGCTACACCTTC
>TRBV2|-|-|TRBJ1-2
CASSEITGRESGYTF
TGTGCCAGCAGTGAAATAACGGGACGAGAGTCTGGCTACACCTTC
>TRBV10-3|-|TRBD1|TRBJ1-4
CAATGGGNEKLFF
TGTGCCGCAACAGGGGGTGGTAATGAAAAACTGTTTTTT
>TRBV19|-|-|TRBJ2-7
CASSIVGGAYEQYF
TGTGCCAGTAGTATCGTGGGAGGCGCCTACGAGCAGTACTTC
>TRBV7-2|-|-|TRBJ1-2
CASSYPSERGAYGYTF
TGTGCCAGCAGCTACCCCTCGGAGAGAGGTGCCTATGGCTACACCTTC
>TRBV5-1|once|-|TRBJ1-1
CASSPFRGTNTEAFF
TGCGCCAGCAGCCCCTTCCGCGGAACTAACACTGAAGCTTTCTTT
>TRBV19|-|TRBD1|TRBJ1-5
CASSLGTGYQPQHF
TGTGCCAGTAGTCTAGGGACAGGGTATCAGCCCCAGCATTTT
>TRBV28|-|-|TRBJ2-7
CASFPQTVNADEQYF
TGTGCCAGCTTTCCCCAAACGGTCAACGCGGACGAGCAGTACTTC
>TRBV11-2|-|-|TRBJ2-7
CASSSGYEQYF
TGTGCCAGCAGCTCCGGTTACGAGCAGTACTTC
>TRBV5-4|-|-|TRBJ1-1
CASSLSSRTEAFF
TGTGCCAGCAGCTTGTCCAGTAGGACTGAAGCTTTCTTT
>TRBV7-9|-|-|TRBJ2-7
CASSHDSSEGEQYF
TGTGCCAGCAGCCACGACTCCTCGGAGGGCGAGCAGTACTTC